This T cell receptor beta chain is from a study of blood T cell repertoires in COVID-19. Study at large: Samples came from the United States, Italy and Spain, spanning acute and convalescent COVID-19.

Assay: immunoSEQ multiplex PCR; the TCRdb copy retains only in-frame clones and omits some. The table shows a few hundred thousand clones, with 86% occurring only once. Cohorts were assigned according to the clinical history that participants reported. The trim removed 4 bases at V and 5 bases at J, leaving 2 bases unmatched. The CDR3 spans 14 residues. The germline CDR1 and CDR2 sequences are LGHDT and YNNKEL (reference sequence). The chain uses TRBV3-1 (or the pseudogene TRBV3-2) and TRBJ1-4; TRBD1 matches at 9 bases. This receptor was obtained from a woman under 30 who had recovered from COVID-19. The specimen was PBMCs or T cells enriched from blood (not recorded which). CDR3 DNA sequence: TGTGCCAGCAGCCTCGGGACAGGGAATGAAAAACTGTTTTTT. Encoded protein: CASSLGTGNEKLFF.